This T cell receptor beta chain was identified during a study of T-cell memory formation after mild COVID-19. Study details: Clustering of TCRs was largely donor specific.

Study observations and caveats: A second wave expanding day 15 to 37 was CD4+-biased; contracting clones were balanced. The finding that pre-infection memory included some responding clones suggested that cross-reactive memory joined.

Worth noting for this clonotype: Its antigen is unidentified.

This CDR3 contains 14 residues. CDR1 and CDR2 (germline): SGHTA, FQGNSA. V was cut by 1 base and J by 9 bases, with 13 bases left in between. Sample barcodes and UMIs were carried by the TCR alpha and TCR beta cDNA libraries that 5'RACE generated with constant-segment primers. TCRdb analysed the 5' RACE reads with MiXCR anew, one entry per CDR3 protein. The table includes some 50,000 distinct CDR3 sequences, 9% to 15% detected once. The TCR sequence derives from a man aged 18 to 30 who had mild COVID-19 (a few samples of this study predate the infection). Cell type and time point are not known. The sequenced sample was PBMCs or a T cell subset sorted from them (not recorded which). The chain recombines TRBV7-2 with TRBJ2-4, with D perhaps TRBD1 or TRBD2 (5 bases each). CDR3 sequence reads: CASSLGGRTSIQYF. The CDR3 nucleotides read TGTGCCAGCAGCTTAGGGGGACGGACCAGCATTCAGTACTTC.